Sequencing of this T cell receptor beta chain was carried out in a study of control samples from healthy donors and cancer patients. The CDR3 length is 13 residues. The germline V and J ends were trimmed by 3 bases and 4 bases, with 6 bases remaining between them. Germline loops: CDR1 KGHDR, CDR2 SFDVKD. Sequencing used immunoSEQ multiplex PCR; TCRdb keeps in-frame clones, though not all of them. The data hold 130,000 or so clones, with around 94% observed a single time. Sequenced material: blood. This TCR was recovered from a man aged 40-50 years in good health. V usage is TRBV24-1 and J usage is TRBJ1-5, with D unresolved. Here the CDR3 DNA reads TGTGCCACCAGTGATCACAGAAATCAGCCCCAGCATTTT. Protein sequence: CATSDHRNQPQHF.